The present T cell receptor beta chain was sequenced within a study of blood T cell repertoires in COVID-19. In the study overall: Acute and convalescent COVID-19 specimens originated in the United States, Italy and Spain.

The sample holds a few counts of this clone. Enrollees, about 18 to 89 years old, lived in 20 to 25 US areas. Germline V gene sequence: CDR1 SQVTM, CDR2 ANQGSEA. Trimming removed 6 bases from V and 7 bases from J; junction bases left unmatched: 15. The CDR3 has 16 amino acids. Original processing notes: Amplified reference gene primers provided the basis for estimating nucleated cell counts. Only in-frame clones appear in the TCRdb table, and some are missing; sequencing was by immunoSEQ multiplex PCR. The DNA was the basis for D and trimming; V, J and clone size are from that table. The sample shows around 260,000 clones, around 90% of them seen only once.

Sequencing was performed on PBMCs or T cells enriched from blood (not recorded which). The sequence was collected from a woman in her thirties who had recovered from COVID-19. V and J are TRBV29-1 and TRBJ1-2, with TRBD1 matching 12 bases. CDR3 sequence: CSVGGTPGQGASGYTF. CDR3 nucleotides: TGCAGCGTCGGAGGTACACCGGGACAGGGGGCGAGTGGCTACACCTTC.